This TCR beta chain was obtained from a study of immune cell composition in non-small cell lung cancer. For the study at large: Histologic subtype was mainly adenocarcinoma or squamous cell carcinoma. Study-wide points: Top 10 clone scores and clonality were higher in squamous than adenocarcinoma. Roughly 75% of squamous and roughly 34% of adenocarcinoma cases had tumour-associated clones >0.5%.

V was trimmed by 4 bases and J by 3 bases, leaving 9 bases between them. Germline V CDR1 and CDR2: ENHRY, SYGVKD. The CDR3 has 13 amino acids. Points on this clone: What it recognizes is unknown.

The table came from immunoSEQ multiplex PCR; TCRdb's copy has only in-frame clones and leaves some out. The sample holds 1,200 or so clones, around 67% seen once. The sequencing sample was made of lung tumor tissue. The chain recombines TRBV10-3 with TRBJ1-1; D may be TRBD1 (5 bases). This TCR was sampled from a human donor with non-small cell lung cancer. CDR3 in DNA: TGTGCCATCAGTGTGGCGGGGGACACTGAAGCTTTCTTT. This encodes CAISVAGDTEAFF.